This T cell receptor beta chain originates from a study of blood T cell repertoires in COVID-19. Study-level information: PBMCs, B-cell-depleted T cells, or T cells were the source of the cDNA or gDNA that made up the material.

The CDR3 contains 15 residues. V lost 0 bases, J lost 3 bases, and 10 bases lay in between. The study assigned cohorts using participant-reported clinical history. Exposed participants encountered a COVID-19 case during the 2 weeks preceding study entry. In the source study's methods: How many nucleated cells were present was estimated from reference gene primer amplification. Produced via immunoSEQ multiplex PCR; TCRdb's table is partial and in-frame only. From that table come the V and J calls and clone size; the DNA was used to work out D and trimming. This table holds 180,000 or so clones, roughly three quarters found once.

The TCR was taken from a man between 60 and 75 years old who had been exposed to COVID-19. This chain connects TRBV5-7 to TRBJ2-1; D is possibly TRBD1 (6 bases). TRBV5-7 is classed as an ORF, of uncertain function. Sequencing used PBMCs or T cells enriched from blood (not recorded which). Here the CDR3 DNA reads TGTGCCAGCAGCTTGGCAGGGGCCGACTACAATGAGCAGTTCTTC. This translates into CASSLAGADYNEQFF.